The 28 T cell receptor beta chains presented below share a single source sample, sequenced in a study of blood T cell repertoires in COVID-19. This table comes from immunoSEQ multiplex PCR, and its TCRdb copy is limited to in-frame clones, with some not included. The sample lists around 95,000 clones, roughly 80% occurring once. Sequenced material: peripheral blood. The receptors come from a woman aged 70-85 years with acute or convalescent COVID-19.

The sample holds one count of this clone. V usage is TRBV6-1 and J usage is TRBJ1-5; TRBD1 aligns across 10 bases. The trim removed 4 bases at V and 2 bases at J, leaving 11 bases unmatched. The CDR3 runs to 18 residues. Germline V lookup: CDR1 MNHNS, CDR2 SASEGT. The CDR3 loop reads CASSVGGQGQTGNQPQHF. CDR3 DNA sequence: TGTGCCAGCAGTGTGGGGGGACAGGGGCAGACGGGCAATCAGCCCCAGCATTTT.

The chain combines TRBV6-5 with TRBJ1-2, with a possible D match to TRBD1 (5 bases). The CDR3 is 16 residues long. Trimming took 0 bases from V and 5 from J, leaving 16 bases between them. Germline CDR1 reads MNHEY; CDR2 reads SVGAGI. This CDR3 is CASSYSAIGGGYGYTF. Written as DNA, the CDR3 is TGTGCCAGCAGTTACTCCGCCATCGGGGGGGGGTATGGCTACACCTTC.

The rearrangement links TRBV3-1 (or the pseudogene TRBV3-2) to TRBJ2-2; 9 bases map to TRBD2. Trimming took 4 bases from V and 4 from J; bases not matched to a gene: 7. The CDR3 has 16 amino acids. CDR1 LGHDT and CDR2 YNNKEL come from the germline V gene (reference sequence). The CDR3 DNA reads as TGTGCCAGCAGCCCCCTAGCGGGGCGTAGCACCGGGGAGCTGTTTTTT. This sequence encodes CASSPLAGRSTGELFF.

This chain links TRBV7-3 with TRBJ1-2; D uncertain. Between the trimmed V and J ends, which lost 4 bases and 7 bases, there was a span of 10 bases. CDR1 and CDR2 from the germline V gene are SGHTA and FQGTGA. There are 12 residues in the CDR3. CDR3 bases: TGTGCCAGCAGCTCCAGTATTGGTGGCTACACCTTC. Translation gives CASSSSIGGYTF.

The V gene is TRBV7-2, the J gene TRBJ1-1; no clear D gene. The germline V and J ends were trimmed by 5 bases and 0 bases, with 13 bases remaining between them. CDR3 length: 15 amino acids. Germline lookup yields CDR1 SGHTA and CDR2 FQGNSA. CDR3 in amino acids: CASSDLPEMNTEAFF. CDR3 bases: TGTGCCAGCAGCGACTTACCTGAGATGAACACTGAAGCTTTCTTT.

The chain carries TRBV15 and TRBJ2-3, with 7 bases fitting TRBD2. Germline assignment: CDR1 LNHNV and CDR2 YYDKDF (reference sequence). The junction had 8 bases not matched to a gene; V was cut back by 3 bases and J by 2 bases. The CDR3 contains 16 residues. The CDR3 loop is CATSSRPGGVTDTQYF. CDR3 sequence (DNA): TGTGCCACCAGCAGTCGACCGGGGGGAGTCACAGATACGCAGTATTTT.

V usage is TRBV19 and J usage is TRBJ1-4; no definite D call. The germline V gene has CDR1 LNHDA and CDR2 SQIVND (reference sequence). The length of the CDR3 is 15 residues. V dropped 3 bases and J dropped 0 bases, with 8 bases sitting between them. The CDR3 is CASSIAGTTNEKLFF. CDR3 bases: TGTGCCAGTAGTATTGCGGGGACAACTAATGAAAAACTGTTTTTT.

The chain couples TRBV7-9 to TRBJ2-5, with 9 bases identical to TRBD2. V lost 3 bases to trimming and J lost 4 bases; unmatched junction nucleotides: 0. CDR1 is SEHNR and CDR2 is FQNEAQ in the germline V gene (reference sequence). CDR3 length: 13 residues. In DNA, the CDR3 is TGTGCCAGCAGCTTGACTAGCGGAGAGACCCAGTACTTC. The encoded protein is CASSLTSGETQYF. Using reference TRBV7-9 and TRBJ2-5 for the parts outside the CDR3, the full variable domain is DTGVSQNPRHKITKRGQNVTFRCDPISEHNRLYWYRQTLGQGPEFLTYFQNEAQLEKSRLLSDRFSAERPKGSFSTLEIQRTEQGDSAMYLCASSLTSGETQYFGPGTRLLVL.

This chain uses TRBV19 with TRBJ1-2, with TRBD1 matching over 10 bases. The trim removed 7 bases at V and 7 bases at J, leaving 18 bases unmatched. CDR1 and CDR2 from the germline V gene are LNHDA and SQIVND (reference sequence). The CDR3 contains 17 residues. The DNA of the CDR3 is TGTGCCAGTAATGGTCCGGGACAGGGGCGCCGATACGGTGGCTACACCTTC. Residues: CASNGPGQGRRYGGYTF.

The V and J genes are TRBV5-1 and TRBJ1-4; a possible D gene is TRBD1 (5 bases). Germline-derived CDR1 and CDR2 are SGHRS and YFSETQ. CDR3 length: 15 residues. V gave up 5 bases and J gave up 5 bases, with 16 bases separating them. This chain's CDR3 is CASRLTGIANEKLFF. CDR3 sequence (DNA): TGCGCCAGCAGGCTTACAGGAATTGCCAATGAAAAACTGTTTTTT.

V is TRBV6-1 and J is TRBJ1-1, with D possibly matching TRBD1 (6 bases). Germline V gives CDR1 MNHNS, CDR2 SASEGT. The CDR3 consists of 16 residues. V was clipped by 4 bases and J by 5 bases, with 20 bases between them. The CDR3 is CASSGLGGAIGTEAFF. The CDR3 coding sequence is TGTGCCAGCAGTGGTCTTGGGGGGGCTATCGGGACTGAAGCTTTCTTT.

This clone was observed once. The rearrangement links TRBV10-1 to TRBJ2-2; TRBD2 matches 13 bases. The CDR3 has 17 residues. With 3 bases clipped from V and 7 bases from J, the junction kept 8 bases outside the gene matches. Germline V gene lookup returns CDR1 WNHNN and CDR2 SYGVQD (reference sequence). The CDR3 coding sequence is TGCGCCAGCAGTGAATCTGGACTAGCGGGGGAAGGCGGGGAGCTGTTTTTT. This gives the protein CASSESGLAGEGGELFF.

Only a few counts were recorded for this clone. V is TRBV5-1 and J is TRBJ1-5; D perhaps matches TRBD1 (5 bases). The germline V gene encodes CDR1 SGHRS and CDR2 YFSETQ. The CDR3 extends over 13 amino acids. V lost 0 bases to trimming and J lost 7 bases, with 8 bases between them. CDR3 bases: TGCGCCAGCAGCTTGGTGGGGGGACAGCCCCAGCATTTT. Amino acids: CASSLVGGQPQHF.

This chain links TRBV9 with TRBJ1-2; 7 nucleotides align to TRBD1. This CDR3 is built from 15 residues. After removal of 4 bases from V and 6 bases from J, the junction contained 12 bases not matched to a gene. CDR1 and CDR2 from the germline V gene are SGDLS and YYNGEE. This CDR3 reads CASSPFRTGSDGYTF. CDR3 sequence (DNA): TGTGCCAGCAGCCCCTTCCGGACAGGATCGGATGGCTACACCTTC.

The chain is built from TRBV6-5 and TRBJ1-1; D not resolved. This CDR3 is built from 11 residues. The V end was cut by 3 bases, the J end by 11 bases, with 10 bases between. The V gene's germline CDR1 is MNHEY and CDR2 SVGAGI. The CDR3 nucleotides are TGTGCCAGCAGTTATGAGAGTGCGGCTTTCTTT. Amino acid sequence: CASSYESAAFF.

The chain is built from TRBV24-1 and TRBJ2-3, with 11 bases identical to TRBD2. Trimming removed 4 bases from V and 3 bases from J; junction bases left unmatched: 5. Germline V gene sequence: CDR1 KGHDR, CDR2 SFDVKD. This CDR3 comprises 16 residues. The CDR3 region is CATSDPGLAGTDTQYF. For the CDR3, the DNA is TGTGCCACCAGTGACCCTGGACTAGCGGGTACAGATACGCAGTATTTT.

This chain joins TRBV7-9 and TRBJ1-2; 7 bases match TRBD1. The trim removed 3 bases at V and 2 bases at J, leaving 9 bases unmatched. The CDR3 runs to 16 residues. Germline V gene lookup returns CDR1 SEHNR and CDR2 FQNEAQ (reference sequence). CDR3 DNA: TGTGCCAGCAGCTTGACTCGGGACAGTCTAAACTATGGCTACACCTTC. Translation: CASSLTRDSLNYGYTF.

This chain uses TRBV4-3 with TRBJ1-2, with D possibly matching TRBD1 (6 bases). Germline values: CDR1 LGHNA, CDR2 YSLEER. V shed 1 base and J shed 2 bases, with 14 bases lying between them. This CDR3 contains 16 residues. Here the CDR3 DNA reads TGCGCCAGCAGCCAAGGGCAACGGGGGGCGAACTATGGCTACACCTTC. It codes for CASSQGQRGANYGYTF.

V gene TRBV2 combines with J gene TRBJ1-2, with 8 bases that match TRBD1. The V gene's germline CDR1 is SNHLY and CDR2 FYNNEI. The V segment lost 9 bases and the J segment 5 bases; nucleotides outside the gene matches: 5. This CDR3 region has 12 residues. This CDR3 reads CASRTGLYGYTF. DNA for the CDR3: TGTGCCAGTAGGACAGGGCTGTATGGCTACACCTTC.

V usage is TRBV5-1 and J usage is TRBJ1-6; 7 positions agree with TRBD1. V was pared by 1 base and J by 7 bases, with 2 bases of the junction left unmatched. Germline values: CDR1 SGHRS, CDR2 YFSETQ. The CDR3 covers 14 residues. The CDR3 spells CASSLTGVNSPLHF. The CDR3 nucleotides read TGCGCCAGCAGCTTGACAGGGGTAAATTCACCCCTCCACTTT.

The gene calls are TRBV6-5 and TRBJ1-5, with 9 bases that match TRBD1. The junction had 6 bases not matched to a gene; V was cut back by 7 bases and J by 2 bases. The CDR3 consists of 15 residues. CDR1 is MNHEY and CDR2 is SVGAGI in the germline V gene. The CDR3 here is CASTLRTGGNQPQHF. CDR3 nucleotides: TGTGCCAGCACTTTAAGGACAGGGGGCAATCAGCCCCAGCATTTT.

The chain carries TRBV9 and TRBJ2-5; D might be TRBD1 (6 bases). The CDR3 totals 13 residues. The V and J ends lost 3 bases and 4 bases respectively, with 10 bases between them. Per the germline V gene, CDR1 is SGDLS and CDR2 is YYNGEE. CDR3 sequence: CASSDTGRETQYF. Written as DNA, the CDR3 is TGTGCCAGCAGCGATACAGGGCGAGAGACCCAGTACTTC.

In this sample, this clone turned up once. The chain links TRBV11-3 to TRBJ2-7, with D possibly being TRBD1 (7 bases). The CDR3 runs 14 residues. V was trimmed by 5 bases and J by 2 bases, leaving 13 bases between them. The germline gives CDR1 SGHNT, CDR2 YENEEA. The CDR3 protein is CASSQAGQTYEQYF. Here the CDR3 DNA reads TGTGCCAGCAGCCAGGCGGGACAGACCTACGAGCAGTACTTC.

The rearrangement uses TRBV6-6 and TRBJ1-5; 10 nucleotides match TRBD1. Germline values: CDR1 MNHNY, CDR2 SVGAGI (reference sequence). V shed 6 bases and J 2 bases; nucleotides not matched to a gene: 7. The CDR3 sequence is 16 residues long. This CDR3 reads CASRTQTGGRNQPQHF. For the CDR3, the DNA is TGTGCCAGCAGGACACAGACAGGGGGCCGCAATCAGCCCCAGCATTTT.

The rearrangement links TRBV10-1 to TRBJ1-1, with D tentatively TRBD1 (6 bases). Looked up from germline, CDR1 is WNHNN and CDR2 is SYGVQD (reference sequence). The CDR3 loop spans 12 amino acids. Trimming removed 8 bases at V and 9 bases at J, with 16 bases between. CDR3 DNA sequence: TGCGCCAGCGGCCACAACAGGGATCAAGCTTTCTTT. Protein: CASGHNRDQAFF.

The chain recombines TRBV7-9 with TRBJ1-5, with unresolved D. CDR1 is SEHNR, CDR2 FQNEAQ, per germline (reference sequence). V was shortened by 5 bases and J by 1 base, with 9 bases between the two germline ends. The CDR3 loop spans 14 amino acids. CDR3 amino acids: CASSLDTSNQPQHF. The CDR3 DNA reads TGTGCCAGCAGCCTCGACACCAGCAATCAGCCCCAGCATTTT.

The J gene is TRBJ1-3, the V gene TRBV12-5; D gene unclear. Germline CDR1 LGHNT, CDR2 FRNRAP. The length of the CDR3 is 12 residues. V was clipped by 5 bases and J by 3 bases, with 5 bases between them. The CDR3 protein is CASGDYGNTIYF. CDR3 coding DNA: TGTGCTAGTGGTGACTATGGAAACACCATATATTTT.

This clone was counted a few times. V gene TRBV4-3 combines with J gene TRBJ1-1, with 9 bases identical to TRBD1. This CDR3 is 13 amino acids long. J was trimmed by 8 bases and V by 3 bases; bases with no gene match: 4. Germline V CDR1 and CDR2: LGHNA, YSLEER. The DNA for the CDR3 is TGCGCCAGCAGCCAGACAGGACAGGGGGAAGCTTTCTTT. Translation gives CASSQTGQGEAFF.